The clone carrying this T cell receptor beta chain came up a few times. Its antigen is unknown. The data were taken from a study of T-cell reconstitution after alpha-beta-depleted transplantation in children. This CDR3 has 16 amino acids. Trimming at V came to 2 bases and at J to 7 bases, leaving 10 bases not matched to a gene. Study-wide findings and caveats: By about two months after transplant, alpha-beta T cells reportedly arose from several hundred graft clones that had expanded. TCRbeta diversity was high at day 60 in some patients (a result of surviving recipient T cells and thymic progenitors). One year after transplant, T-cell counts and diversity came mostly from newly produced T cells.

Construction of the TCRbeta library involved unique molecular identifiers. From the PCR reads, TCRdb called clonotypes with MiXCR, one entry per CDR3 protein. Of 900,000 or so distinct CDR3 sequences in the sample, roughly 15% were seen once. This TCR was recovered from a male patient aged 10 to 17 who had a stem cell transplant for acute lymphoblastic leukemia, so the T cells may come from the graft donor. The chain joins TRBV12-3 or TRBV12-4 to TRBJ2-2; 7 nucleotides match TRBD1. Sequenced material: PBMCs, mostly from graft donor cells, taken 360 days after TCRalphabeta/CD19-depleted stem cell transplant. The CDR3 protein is CASSLRRQGLIGELFF. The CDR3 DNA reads TGTGCCAGCAGTTTAAGAAGACAGGGCTTAATCGGGGAGCTGTTTTTT.